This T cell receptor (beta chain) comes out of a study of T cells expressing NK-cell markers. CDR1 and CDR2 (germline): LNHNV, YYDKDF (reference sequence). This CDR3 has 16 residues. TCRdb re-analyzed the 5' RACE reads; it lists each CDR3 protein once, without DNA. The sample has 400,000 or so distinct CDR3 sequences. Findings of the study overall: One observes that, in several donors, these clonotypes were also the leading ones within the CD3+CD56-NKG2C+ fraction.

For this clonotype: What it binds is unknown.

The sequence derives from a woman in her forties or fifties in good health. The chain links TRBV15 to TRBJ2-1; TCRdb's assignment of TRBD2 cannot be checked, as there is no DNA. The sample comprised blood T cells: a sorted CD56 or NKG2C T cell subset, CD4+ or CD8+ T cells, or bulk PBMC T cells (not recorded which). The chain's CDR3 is CATSRDRGTGNNEQFF.